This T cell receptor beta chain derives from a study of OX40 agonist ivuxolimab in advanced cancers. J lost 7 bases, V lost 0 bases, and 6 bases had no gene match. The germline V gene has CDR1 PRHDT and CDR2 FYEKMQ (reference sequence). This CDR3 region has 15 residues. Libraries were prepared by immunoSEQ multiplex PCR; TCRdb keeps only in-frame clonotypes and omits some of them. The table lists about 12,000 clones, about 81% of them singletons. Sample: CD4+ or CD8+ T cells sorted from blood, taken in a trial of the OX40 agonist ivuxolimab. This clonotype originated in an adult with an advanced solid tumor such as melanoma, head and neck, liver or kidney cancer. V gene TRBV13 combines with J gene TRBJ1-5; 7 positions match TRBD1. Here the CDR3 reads CASSLGYRGGQPQHF. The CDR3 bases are TGTGCCAGCAGCTTAGGGTACAGGGGCGGGCAGCCCCAGCATTTT. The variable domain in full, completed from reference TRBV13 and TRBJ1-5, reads AAGVIQSPRHLIKEKRETATLKCYPIPRHDTVYWYQQGPGQDPQFLISFYEKMQSDKGSIPDRFSAQQFSDYHSELNMSSLELGDSALYFCASSLGYRGGQPQHFGDGTRLSIL.